What follows are 29 T cell receptor beta chains derived from one specimen sequenced in a study of blood T cells in healthy people across ages. A sample-barcoded 5' primer and a J-beta primer mix were used in a second PCR of roughly 7 to 11 cycles. TCRdb called the 5' RACE reads again in MiXCR, with one record for every CDR3 protein. The repertoire holds about 1.5 million distinct CDR3 sequences, roughly 43% seen once, with roughly 3.7% in the top ten. The specimen was blood. The receptors originated from a woman aged 18-30 years in good health.

The chain employs TRBV20-1 and TRBJ1-5; D possibly corresponds to TRBD1 (5 bases). Germline CDR1 DFQATT, CDR2 SNEGSKA (reference sequence). The V end lost 5 bases, the J end lost 3 bases, and 17 bases lay between the germline ends. The CDR3 extends over 15 amino acids. In DNA form, the CDR3 reads TGCAGTGCTCAGGGACGGAGGGAGGTCAATCAGCCCCAGCATTTT. Translating gives CSAQGRREVNQPQHF.

The chain couples TRBV7-9 to TRBJ2-1; D is unclear. Deletions cut 1 base from V and 4 bases from J, with 26 bases between. This CDR3 has 20 residues. Germline loops: CDR1 SEHNR, CDR2 FQNEAQ (reference sequence). The CDR3 spells CASSLVRYRQSIRSYNEQFF. CDR3 sequence (DNA): TGTGCCAGCAGCTTAGTACGCTACCGACAATCGATCAGATCTTACAATGAGCAGTTCTTC.

The chain carries TRBV5-1 and TRBJ2-4, with D possibly TRBD1 on 6 matching bases. The J call could be wrong; TRBJ2-7 is a better fit for the DNA end. The CDR3 is made up of 14 amino acids. CDR1 and CDR2 from the germline V gene are SGHRS and YFSETQ. The CDR3 sequence: CASIKSIGGYEQYF. CDR3 nucleotides: TGCGCCAGCATTAAGAGCATAGGGGGCTACGAGCAGTACTTC.

This clonotype came up a few times. Written as DNA, the CDR3 is TGTGCCAGCAGCTTGATCAGGGGTAACCACGAGCAGTACTTC. Translated: CASSLIRGNHEQYF. The J gene is TRBJ2-7, the V gene TRBV7-2, with D maybe TRBD1 (6 bases). The CDR3 is 14 amino acids. Trimming stripped 3 bases from V and 5 bases from J, with 14 bases between. Germline V CDR1 and CDR2: SGHTA, FQGNSA.

V gene TRBV28 combines with J gene TRBJ2-5; 9 bases are shared with TRBD1. The J call may be wrong; the DNA end is better matched by TRBJ2-7. The CDR3 totals 16 residues. CDR1 and CDR2 (germline): MDHEN, SYDVKM. The CDR3 DNA reads as TGTGCCAGCAGACTTACAACCGGGACAGGGTCTAACGAGCAGTACTTC. This encodes CASRLTTGTGSNEQYF.

The sample holds a few counts of this clonotype. The chain carries TRBV27 and TRBJ1-5; 7 nucleotides match TRBD1. Germline CDR1 MNHEY, CDR2 SMNVEV (reference sequence). V trimming: 6 bases; J trimming: 7 bases; junction bases outside the gene matches: 6. The CDR3 length is 13 residues. CDR3 DNA sequence: TGTGCCAGCAGCTGGGGACAGCTACAGCCCCAGCATTTT. It encodes CASSWGQLQPQHF.

The chain has TRBV4-1 and TRBJ1-2, with D hard to call. V lost 2 bases and J 0 bases, leaving 22 bases between the germline ends. In germline, CDR1 is MGHRA, CDR2 YSYEKL. The CDR3 covers 19 residues. The CDR3 DNA is TGCGCCAGCAGCCAACCCCTAAGGATCTCCAGGAAAACTAACTATGGCTACACCTTC. This translates into CASSQPLRISRKTNYGYTF.

In regard to this clonotype: The germline gene is not matched at one end of the junction; a read error may be the cause. This chain uses TRBV5-1 with TRBJ2-4; D is ambiguous. The germline V gene has CDR1 SGHRS and CDR2 YFSETQ. The CDR3 loop spans 16 amino acids. CDR3 nucleotides: TGCGCCGGCAGCTTGGATAATCGGGTAGCCAAAAACATTCAGTACTTC. Protein sequence: CAGSLDNRVAKNIQYF.

This clonotype was found a few times. CDR3 region: CASSGLEETQYF. The CDR3 coding sequence is TGTGCCAGCAGTGGACTTGAAGAGACCCAGTACTTC. The chain uses TRBV12-3 or TRBV12-4 and TRBJ2-5; tentatively, D is TRBD2 (5 bases). The CDR3 consists of 12 residues. The V gene lost 5 bases and the J gene lost 3 bases, with 7 bases spanning the gap.

This clonotype has just a few counts. The chain employs TRBV4-3 and TRBJ2-2, with D possibly being TRBD1 (5 bases). Looked up from germline, CDR1 is LGHNA and CDR2 is YSLEER. V lost 1 base, J lost 3 bases, and 6 bases lay in between. The CDR3 is 14 residues long. The CDR3 sequence is CASSQGGYTGELFF. The DNA for the CDR3 is TGCGCCAGCAGCCAAGGGGGCTACACCGGGGAGCTGTTTTTT.

This clonotype has just one count. V is TRBV12-3 or TRBV12-4 and J is TRBJ2-7, with TRBD1 matching 9 bases. The last part of the DNA fits TRBJ2-4 better; the J call may be wrong. The CDR3 has 14 amino acids. The CDR3 bases are TGTGCCAGCAGACCAGGGACAGGGATAAACATTCAGTACTTC. The encoded protein is CASRPGTGINIQYF.

Turning to this clonotype: One junction end disagrees with the germline gene, perhaps due to a read error. The chain joins TRBV27 to TRBJ2-3, with 11 bases lining up with TRBD2. This CDR3 comprises 16 residues. Germline V lookup: CDR1 MNHEY, CDR2 SMNVEV (reference sequence). CDR3 bases: TGTGCCAGCAGTTCCCTAGCGGGAGGAAGCACAGAGACGCAGTATTTT. This codes for CASSSLAGGSTETQYF.

This chain uses TRBV6-2 or TRBV6-3 with TRBJ2-7; D gene ambiguous. The CDR3 covers 12 residues. The germline V gene encodes CDR1 MNHEY and CDR2 SVGEGT. Trimming left V 0 bases short and J 5 bases short, with 5 bases between. CDR3 DNA: TGTGCCAGCAGTTACTCATGGGACGAGCAGTACTTC. It translates to CASSYSWDEQYF.

The genes are TRBV27 and TRBJ1-6; a possible D gene is TRBD1 (5 bases). Trimming left V 4 bases short and J 5 bases short, with 12 bases between. This CDR3 has 15 amino acids. CDR1 MNHEY and CDR2 SMNVEV come from the germline V gene (reference sequence). The CDR3 bases are TGTGCCAGCAGTTCCGCCGGGACTCATAATTCACCCCTCCACTTT. It specifies CASSSAGTHNSPLHF.

The chain uses TRBV29-1 and TRBJ1-2, with 9 bases identical to TRBD1. CDR3 length: 14 residues. V lost 3 bases, J lost 4 bases, and 6 bases stayed unmatched. Germline V gene sequence: CDR1 SQVTM, CDR2 ANQGSEA. Here the CDR3 DNA reads TGCAGCGTTGACGGGACAGGGTGGGTCTATGGCTACACCTTC. As protein: CSVDGTGWVYGYTF.

This chain joins TRBV18 and TRBJ2-1, with TRBD2 matching over 8 bases. Germline-derived CDR1 and CDR2 are KGHSH and LQKENI. Trimming took 5 bases from V and 4 from J; bases not matched to a gene: 7. The CDR3 is 15 amino acids. CDR3 sequence (DNA): TGTGCCAGCTCAGTCTTGCGGGGGGCATACAATGAGCAGTTCTTC. Translating it yields CASSVLRGAYNEQFF.

The V and J genes are TRBV21-1 and TRBJ2-4; the table's D call TRBD1 went unverified against the DNA. The J call may be incorrect, as the DNA end agrees better with TRBJ2-7. TRBV21-1 corresponds to a pseudogene. CDR3 size: 14 residues. CDR3 nucleotides: TGTGCCAGCAGCCCCCGGAGGGGGCTGTGCGAGCAGTACTTC. The encoded protein is CASSPRRGLCEQYF.

This chain joins TRBV20-1 and TRBJ1-5, with TRBD1 matching over 7 bases. This CDR3 contains 14 residues. CDR1 and CDR2 from the germline V gene are DFQATT and SNEGSKA (reference sequence). The V gene end was trimmed by 5 bases and the J gene end by 6 bases; junction bases not matched to a gene: 10. The chain's CDR3 is CSARTGRGAQPQHF. CDR3 bases: TGCAGTGCTCGGACAGGTAGGGGCGCTCAGCCCCAGCATTTT.

J is TRBJ1-1 and V is TRBV7-8, with a tentative D call TRBD1 (6 bases). Germline V CDR1 and CDR2: SGHVS, FQNEAQ. Between the trimmed V and J ends, which lost 5 bases and 5 bases, there was a span of 12 bases. The CDR3 consists of 13 residues. CDR3 DNA sequence: TGTGCCAGCAGCGCATACAGGGCTACTGAAGCTTTCTTT. This gives the protein CASSAYRATEAFF.

Notes on this clonotype: A read error may produce the germline difference seen at one junction end. The CDR3 sequence: CSIEVPTSGDNEQFF. The CDR3, as DNA: TGCAGCATTGAAGTCCCGACTAGTGGCGACAATGAGCAGTTCTTC. The rearrangement links TRBV29-1 to TRBJ2-1; the D gene is possibly TRBD2 (6 bases). Germline V gives CDR1 SQVTM, CDR2 ANQGSEA. This CDR3 contains 15 residues.

Notes on this clonotype: One junction end does not reproduce the germline sequence, and a read error may be involved. V gene TRBV14 combines with J gene TRBJ1-2, with no clear D. CDR1 and CDR2 from the germline V gene are SGHDN and FVKESK. CDR3 size: 16 residues. The CDR3 sequence is CASSQDLGSVNYGFTF. CDR3 nucleotide sequence: TGTGCCAGCAGCCAAGATCTGGGGAGCGTTAACTATGGCTTCACCTTC.

This clonotype came up once. The chain is built from TRBV7-9 and TRBJ1-3; no definite D call. CDR3 length: 15 residues. V was cut by 5 bases and J by 4 bases, with 15 bases left in between. Looked up from germline, CDR1 is SEHNR and CDR2 is FQNEAQ (reference sequence). CDR3 in amino acids: CASSTRRRGGNTIYF. The CDR3 DNA reads TGTGCCAGCAGCACCAGGCGTCGAGGAGGAAACACCATATATTTT.

This clonotype was counted between two and nine times. The rearrangement uses TRBV20-1 and TRBJ1-2; TRBD1 is a possible D gene (6 bases). Germline V gene sequence: CDR1 DFQATT, CDR2 SNEGSKA (reference sequence). The CDR3 is 12 amino acids. This CDR3 reads CVGGGGGYGYTF. In DNA form, the CDR3 reads TGCGTAGGGGGAGGGGGGGGCTATGGCTACACCTTC.

This clonotype was seen more than once but under ten times. The rearrangement joins TRBV7-6 to TRBJ2-5, with D perhaps given as TRBD1 or TRBD2 (5 bases each). CDR1 and CDR2 from the germline V gene are SGHVS and FNYEAQ. V shed 1 base and J shed 5 bases, with 17 bases lying between them. The CDR3 consists of 16 residues. The CDR3 bases are TGTGCCAGCAGCTTAGGAACGGGACCTCCGACGGAGACCCAGTACTTC. This encodes CASSLGTGPPTETQYF.

The rearrangement links TRBV12-3 or TRBV12-4 to TRBJ2-7, with 7 bases lining up with TRBD2. V lost 6 bases, J lost 7 bases, and 6 bases stayed unmatched. This CDR3 region has 12 residues. CDR3: CASRRTRNEQYF. The CDR3 DNA follows: TGTGCCAGCAGAAGGACTAGGAATGAGCAGTACTTC.

The rearrangement uses TRBV15 and TRBJ2-7; 7 nucleotides agree with TRBD1. Germline V lookup: CDR1 LNHNV, CDR2 YYDKDF (reference sequence). The CDR3 has 13 amino acids. With V trimmed by 3 bases and J by 6 bases, 5 bases remained unmatched. The CDR3 loop reads CATSSYDRVEQYF. The CDR3, as DNA: TGTGCCACCAGCAGCTATGACAGGGTCGAGCAGTACTTC.

This clonotype turned up a few times. One end of the junction does not line up with germline, which may come from a read error. The rearrangement links TRBV12-3 or TRBV12-4 to TRBJ2-1; D perhaps matches TRBD1 (5 bases). This CDR3 region has 13 residues. CDR3 sequence (DNA): TGTGACAGCAGTTTAGTAAGGGGCAATGAGCAGTTCTTC. This gives the protein CDSSLVRGNEQFF.

The genes are TRBV6-6 and TRBJ1-1; 9 nucleotides line up with TRBD1. Germline V CDR1 and CDR2: MNHNY, SVGAGI (reference sequence). The ends lost 8 bases at V and 3 bases at J; junction bases unmatched: 4. The CDR3 length is 13 residues. DNA of the CDR3: TGTGCCAGCGGAGACAGGGGGGACACTGAAGCTTTCTTT. It is translated as CASGDRGDTEAFF.

This clonotype turned up a few times. The chain combines TRBV3-1 with TRBJ2-1, with D hard to call. Trimming took 0 bases from V and 3 from J, leaving 6 bases between them. In germline, CDR1 is LGHDT, CDR2 YNNKEL (reference sequence). The CDR3 has 14 residues. Here the CDR3 DNA reads TGTGCCAGCAGCCAAGATAACAACTACAATGAGCAGTTCTTC. It translates to CASSQDNNYNEQFF.